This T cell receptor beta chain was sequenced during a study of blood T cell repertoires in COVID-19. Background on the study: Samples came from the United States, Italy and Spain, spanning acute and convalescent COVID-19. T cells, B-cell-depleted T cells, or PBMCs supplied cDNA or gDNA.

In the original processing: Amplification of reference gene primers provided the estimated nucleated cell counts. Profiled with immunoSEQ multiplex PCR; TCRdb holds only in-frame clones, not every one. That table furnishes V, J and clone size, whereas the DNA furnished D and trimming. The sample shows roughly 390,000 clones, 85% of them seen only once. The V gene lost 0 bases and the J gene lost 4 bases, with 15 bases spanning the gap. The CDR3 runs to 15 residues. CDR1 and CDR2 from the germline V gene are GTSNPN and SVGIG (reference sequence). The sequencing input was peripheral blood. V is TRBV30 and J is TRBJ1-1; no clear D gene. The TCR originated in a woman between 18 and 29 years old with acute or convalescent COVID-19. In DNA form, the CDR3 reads TGTGCCTGGAGTGTAACGCCAAGGGAGGGCACTGAAGCTTTCTTT. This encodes CAWSVTPREGTEAFF.